The 17 T cell receptor beta chains given below trace back to one sample, sequenced in a study of cytomegalovirus exposure and HLA in healthy donors. The PCR used 60 Vbeta and 13 Jbeta primers. Only in-frame clones appear in the TCRdb table, and some are missing; sequencing was by immunoSEQ multiplex PCR. Of about 160,000 clones in the sample, about 79% were seen once. The sample consisted of PBMCs. These receptors were obtained from a female donor in good health and CMV-seronegative.

The rearrangement joins TRBV19 to TRBJ1-1; D gene ambiguous. The germline V gene encodes CDR1 LNHDA and CDR2 SQIVND (reference sequence). Trimming took off 7 bases at V and 4 bases at J, with 16 bases between the two ends. The CDR3 runs to 14 residues. CDR3 in amino acids: CASTPPFTFTEAFF. As DNA, the CDR3 is TGTGCCAGTACCCCCCCCTTTACATTCACTGAAGCTTTCTTT.

The genes are TRBV5-6 and TRBJ1-5; D not resolved. The CDR3 loop spans 16 amino acids. V lost 0 bases and J lost 0, with 10 bases in between. CDR1 is SGHDT and CDR2 is YYEEEE in the germline V gene. In DNA, the CDR3 is TGTGCCAGCAGCTTGGATGGGCGGGGTAGCAATCAGCCCCAGCATTTT. Its protein product is CASSLDGRGSNQPQHF.

This chain joins TRBV5-4 and TRBJ2-1, with TRBD2 matching over 12 bases. CDR1 is SGHNT, CDR2 YYREEE, per germline (reference sequence). V lost 3 bases, J lost 6 bases, and 4 bases stayed unmatched. CDR3 length equals 15 residues. CDR3 nucleotide sequence: TGTGCCAGCAGCTCTAGCGGGGGGGAGGGCAATGAGCAGTTCTTC. Its translation is CASSSSGGEGNEQFF.

The J gene is TRBJ1-2, the V gene TRBV5-8; 12 bases agree with TRBD1. J was trimmed by 7 bases and V by 2 bases; bases with no gene match: 6. The CDR3 covers 15 residues. Germline V gene sequence: CDR1 SGHTS, CDR2 YDEGEE. CDR3 bases: TGTGCCAGCAGCTTCCGGGACAGGGGGCTGGGTGGCTACACCTTC. This codes for CASSFRDRGLGGYTF.

This chain joins TRBV9 and TRBJ2-5; 8 bases are a match to TRBD2. There are 15 residues in the CDR3. Germline lookup yields CDR1 SGDLS and CDR2 YYNGEE. The J segment lost 1 base and the V segment lost 0 bases, leaving 2 bases of the junction unmatched. This chain's CDR3 is CASSVEGTSQETQYF. The DNA for the CDR3 is TGTGCCAGCAGCGTAGAGGGGACTAGCCAAGAGACCCAGTACTTC.

Concerning this clone itself: Compared with germline, one end of the junction differs, possibly owing to a read error. V gene TRBV2 combines with J gene TRBJ2-4; 10 positions match TRBD2. CDR1 is SNHLY, CDR2 FYNNEI, per germline. The CDR3 consists of 15 residues. Here the CDR3 DNA reads TGTGCCAGCAGACCCGGGACTAGCGTGGAAAACAGTCAGTACTTC. This codes for CASRPGTSVENSQYF. The full variable domain, with the rest looked up from reference TRBV2 and TRBJ2-4, is EPEVTQTPSHQVTQMGQEVILRCVPISNHLYFYWYRQILGQKVEFLVSFYNNEISEKSEIFDDQFSVERPDGSNFTLKIRSTKLEDSAMYFCASRPGTSVENSQYFGAGTRLSVL.

The rearrangement joins TRBV29-1 to TRBJ2-5, with 7 bases fitting TRBD2. Germline V gives CDR1 SQVTM, CDR2 ANQGSEA. The CDR3 totals 14 residues. The V segment lost 6 bases and the J segment 2 bases; nucleotides outside the gene matches: 9. DNA of the CDR3: TGCAGCGTGGCGCCAGGACTAGAACAAGAGACCCAGTACTTC. Encoded protein: CSVAPGLEQETQYF.

This chain links TRBV2 with TRBJ2-6, with a tentative D call TRBD1 (5 bases). The CDR3 has 16 amino acids. V gave up 6 bases and J gave up 0 bases, with 12 bases separating them. CDR1 and CDR2 from the germline V gene are SNHLY and FYNNEI. CDR3 protein: CASRYLGASGANVLTF. CDR3 DNA sequence: TGTGCCAGCAGATACCTTGGGGCCTCTGGGGCCAACGTCCTGACTTTC.

The CDR3 reads CASSYSFYQGTEAFF. The CDR3 bases are TGTGCCAGCAGTTACTCTTTTTATCAGGGAACTGAAGCTTTCTTT. The chain recombines TRBV6-5 with TRBJ1-1, with a weak D call TRBD1 (5 bases). The CDR3 is 15 amino acids. Per the germline V gene, CDR1 is MNHEY and CDR2 is SVGAGI. Trimming pared 0 bases from V and 5 bases from J, leaving 13 bases between.

The gene calls are TRBV5-1 and TRBJ2-5; unclear D gene. TRBJ2-7 matches the DNA end more closely, so the J call is doubtful. CDR3 length: 11 amino acids. Germline V gene sequence: CDR1 SGHRS, CDR2 YFSETQ. DNA of the CDR3: TGCGCCAGCAGCTTGGGCTACGAGCAGTACTTC. Its translation is CASSLGYEQYF.

Comments on this clone: One end of the junction varies from germline; a read error may be responsible. The V and J genes are TRBV19 and TRBJ2-6, with 9 bases matching TRBD1. Germline V CDR1 and CDR2: LNHDA, SQIVND (reference sequence). This CDR3 has 16 amino acids. The CDR3 DNA is TGTGCCAGTAAAGGACAGGGGCTAAGTGGGGCCAACGGCCTGACTTTC. Protein sequence: CASKGQGLSGANGLTF.

The chain recombines TRBV30 with TRBJ2-2, with D maybe TRBD1 (5 bases). This CDR3 contains 13 residues. V lost 4 bases to trimming and J lost 5 bases, with 11 bases between them. Germline V CDR1 and CDR2: GTSNPN, SVGIG (reference sequence). Here the CDR3 DNA reads TGTGCCTGGACTAAACAGGTTACCGGGGAGCTGTTTTTT. This sequence encodes CAWTKQVTGELFF.

The V call is TRBV6-4, the J call TRBJ1-5; D remains unclear. This CDR3 contains 18 residues. V was cut by 5 bases and J by 3 bases, with 23 bases left in between. Germline V gene lookup returns CDR1 MRHNA and CDR2 SNTAGT. CDR3 sequence (DNA): TGTGCCAGCAGTTCGGAACTGAGGAGATTAAATAACAATCAGCCCCAGCATTTT. It translates to CASSSELRRLNNNQPQHF.

This clone was counted a few times. The gene calls are TRBV4-1 and TRBJ2-1, with 11 bases fitting TRBD2. CDR3 length: 18 residues. V trimming: 0 bases; J trimming: 4 bases; junction bases outside the gene matches: 8. Germline V CDR1 and CDR2: MGHRA, YSYEKL. DNA for the CDR3: TGCGCCAGCAGCCAAGATATGGGTAGCGGGAGGGTATACAATGAGCAGTTCTTC. Translating gives CASSQDMGSGRVYNEQFF.

Of note for this clone: The junction and the germline gene differ at one end; a read error may be behind it. Other DNA sequences in this specimen translate into the identical CDR3. The chain links TRBV6-5 to TRBJ1-2; TRBD1 aligns across 8 bases. In germline, CDR1 is MNHEY, CDR2 SVGAGI. CDR3 length: 15 amino acids. The CDR3 loop is CASGRQGLVDYGYTF. The CDR3 DNA follows: TGTGCCAGCGGGAGACAGGGGTTGGTTGACTACGGCTACACCTTC.

The chain joins TRBV7-2 to TRBJ2-1, with a tentative D call TRBD2 (6 bases). Germline V gives CDR1 SGHTA, CDR2 FQGNSA. Deletions cut 1 base from V and 9 bases from J, with 13 bases between. The CDR3 runs 14 residues. The CDR3 nucleotides read TGTGCCAGCAGCTTAGTTAGTGCTAGCGTTGAGCAGTTCTTC. Protein product: CASSLVSASVEQFF.

This chain connects TRBV19 to TRBJ2-7, with 12 bases aligning to TRBD2. The germline CDR1 and CDR2 sequences are LNHDA and SQIVND (reference sequence). Trimming cost V 6 bases and J 4 bases; bases outside gene matches: 4. The CDR3 length is 14 residues. CDR3 nucleotide sequence: TGTGCCAGTAGACTAGCGGGAGGTTCATACGAGCAGTACTTC. Translation gives CASRLAGGSYEQYF.